Listed below are T cell receptor beta chains from one sample, sequenced in a study of spatial heterogeneity in lung cancer. TCRdb fed the 5' RACE reads into MiXCR, producing one record per CDR3 protein. The sample holds 21,000 or so distinct CDR3 sequences, roughly 6.7% seen once. Material: lung tumor tissue, obtained at surgery. The receptor source for this set is a male donor with early-stage non-small cell lung cancer. The CDR3 runs from the conserved cysteine through the conserved F or W. The D gene is left open where the match is weak. Expanded clones are given a class, and other clones once, few, many or no size at all.

d_call j_call v_call clone_size cdr3_nt cdr3_aa
TRBD2 TRBJ2-1 TRBV11-2 many TGTGCCAGCAGCCCACGACTAGCGGGAAGTCGCAATGAGCAGTTCTTC CASSPRLAGSRNEQFF
NA TRBJ2-7 TRBV19 many TGTGCCAGTAGTTTCGGACAGCACTCCTACGAGCAGTACTTC CASSFGQHSYEQYF
NA TRBJ2-3 TRBV7-9 many TGTGCCAGCAGCTCCAGACTCTCCACAGATACGCAGTATTTT CASSSRLSTDTQYF
NA TRBJ2-5 TRBV5-4 many TGTGCCAGCAGTTTCGCGGGGGCCGTAGAGACCCAGTACTTC CASSFAGAVETQYF
NA TRBJ1-1 TRBV15 many TGTGCCACCAGCTTTCAGGGGATGAACACTGAAGCTTTCTTT CATSFQGMNTEAFF
NA TRBJ2-6 TRBV28 NA TGTGCCAGCAGTTTATTTGGGTCGGCTGGGGCCAACGTCCTGACTTTC CASSLFGSAGANVLTF
NA TRBJ2-7 TRBV27 many TGTGCCAGCAGTTTATTATCACCCTACGAGCAGTACTTC CASSLLSPYEQYF
TRBD2 TRBJ2-7 TRBV5-1 NA TGCGCCAGCAGGAAGACTAGCGGGACCTACGAGCAGTACTTC CASRKTSGTYEQYF
TRBD2 TRBJ2-1 TRBV7-9 NA TGTGCCAGCAGCAAAGACGGGACTAGTGTGCAGTTCTTC CASSKDGTSVQFF
NA TRBJ2-4 TRBV6-2/TRBV6-3 few TGTGCCAGCAGAGCCGGGGCCAAAAACATTCAGTACTTC CASRAGAKNIQYF
TRBD1 TRBJ1-1 TRBV7-2 few TGTGCCAGCAGCTTAGTACAGGGGGACACTGAAGCTTTCTTT CASSLVQGDTEAFF
NA TRBJ2-3 TRBV5-1 medium-sized TGCGCCAGCAGCGGGGGGGCTGGAGATACGCAGTATTTT CASSGGAGDTQYF
TRBD1 TRBJ1-2 TRBV7-9 many TGTGCCAGCAGCTTGGACAGGGTGGGTGGCTACACCTTC CASSLDRVGGYTF
NA TRBJ2-1 TRBV27 many TGTGCCAGCAGTACGAGGCATGAGCAGTTCTTC CASSTRHEQFF
NA TRBJ2-1 TRBV20-1 many TGCAGTGCTAAAAGCGGGTACAATGAGCAGTTCTTC CSAKSGYNEQFF
NA TRBJ1-6 TRBV7-9 few TGTGCCAGCAGCTACACAGTGAATTCACCCCTCCACTTT CASSYTVNSPLHF
NA TRBJ1-6 TRBV30 few TGTGCCTGGAGTAAGCAGGGCTCACTTCTCCACTTT CAWSKQGSLLHF
NA TRBJ2-4 TRBV29-1 many TGCAGCGCCGATTCCACGAATGGGGACATTCAGTACTTC CSADSTNGDIQYF
TRBD1 TRBJ1-6 TRBV7-9 few TGTGCCAGCAGCCCGGGACAGTCTACACCCCTCCACTTT CASSPGQSTPLHF
NA TRBJ2-3 TRBV28 many TGTGCCAGCAGCGAGGGGGAGTACACAGATACGCAGTATTTT CASSEGEYTDTQYF
NA TRBJ1-3 TRBV18 many TGTGCCAGCTCACCACCACAGGCCCTCTCCTCTGGAAACACCATATATTTT CASSPPQALSSGNTIYF
NA TRBJ2-3 TRBV5-1 many TGCGCCAGCAGCTTGGGGACCGAGTCCTACTTCACAGATACGCAGTATTTT CASSLGTESYFTDTQYF
TRBD1 TRBJ2-1 TRBV28 few TGTGCCAGCAGTCCAGCCGGGGACAGACCCTACAATGAGCAGTTCTTC CASSPAGDRPYNEQFF
TRBD2 TRBJ2-7 TRBV6-2/TRBV6-3 many TGTGCCCTCACTAGCGGGTGGTACGAGCAGTACTTC CALTSGWYEQYF
NA TRBJ2-5 TRBV5-1 many TGCGCCAGCAGCTTGGAGGGCAGAGAAGAGACCCAGTACTTC CASSLEGREETQYF
NA TRBJ1-1 TRBV2 many TGTGCCAGCAGTGTTAGGGCGTCTTATGAAGCTTTCTTT CASSVRASYEAFF
TRBD1 TRBJ1-5 TRBV7-9 many TGTGCCAGCAGCCCAGGGGGTAGCAATCAGCCCCAGCATTTT CASSPGGSNQPQHF
NA TRBJ2-5 TRBV5-4 many TGTGCCAGCAGCTTGGAAGGGACCAAAGAGACCCAGTACTTC CASSLEGTKETQYF
TRBD2 TRBJ2-2 TRBV28 few TGTGCCAGCAGACCGACTAGCGGGAACACCGGGGAGCTGTTTTTT CASRPTSGNTGELFF